The clone carrying this T cell receptor beta chain was picked up a small number of times. As yet, its antigen is unknown. This sample was included in a study of T cell repertoires in cytomegalovirus infection. Looking at the study overall: From public TCR beta signatures came an indication of both CMV infection and matching HLA type. The study's findings and limits: Identification of carriers of CMV plus the relevant HLA was performed using cumulative public TCR beta family frequency. The ex vivo response was dominated by HLA-C-restricted CMV-specific TCR beta clonotypes.

The CDR3 has 10 residues. Germline CDR1 is SNHLY and CDR2 is FYNNEI. V lost 11 bases and J lost 10, with 11 bases in between. Using its own MiXCR run on the reads, TCRdb lists one record per CDR3 protein. The sample carries roughly 500,000 distinct CDR3 sequences, about 10% recorded once. The source is a human donor in good health (CMV status not recorded). Some clones in this sample may be carry-over from other donors' samples. The V and J genes are TRBV2 and TRBJ1-4, with D hard to call. The sequencing input was PBMCs. The CDR3 coding sequence is TGTGCCGGGTATGCTGGAAAACTGTTTTTT. This codes for CAGYAGKLFF. The complete variable domain, with remaining parts taken from reference TRBV2 and TRBJ1-4, reads EPEVTQTPSHQVTQMGQEVILRCVPISNHLYFYWYRQILGQKVEFLVSFYNNEISEKSEIFDDQFSVERPDGSNFTLKIRSTKLEDSAMYFCAGYAGKLFFGSGTQLSVL.